The 28 T cell receptor beta chains presented below share a single source sample, sequenced in a study of shared clonotypes between healthy human individuals. Assay: immunoSEQ multiplex PCR; the TCRdb copy retains only in-frame clones and omits some. The table has about 1.5 million clones, 95% to 99% seen once; the top ten hold about 0.45%. The material sequenced was naive CD4+ T cells sorted from blood. Subset indicated: CD45RA+ positively selected. These receptors all come from a man aged 30-40 years in good health.

V gene TRBV7-2 combines with J gene TRBJ2-5; D not resolved. The CDR3 loop spans 14 amino acids. Germline CDR1 reads SGHTA; CDR2 reads FQGNSA. V lost 2 bases and J lost 4, with 11 bases in between. The CDR3 reads CASSLRSSGETQYF. As DNA, the CDR3 is TGTGCCAGCAGCTTAAGAAGCTCGGGAGAGACCCAGTACTTC. The variable domain in full, completed from reference TRBV7-2 and TRBJ2-5, reads GAGVSQSPSNKVTEKGKDVELRCDPISGHTALYWYRQSLGQGLEFLIYFQGNSAPDKSGLPSDRFSAERTGGSVSTLTIQRTQQEDSAVYLCASSLRSSGETQYFGPGTRLLVL.

The J gene is TRBJ2-7, the V gene TRBV7-6; D is ambiguous. The CDR3 spans 13 residues. Per the germline V gene, CDR1 is SGHVS and CDR2 is FNYEAQ. The germline V and J ends were trimmed by 5 bases and 1 base, with 9 bases remaining between them. This CDR3 reads CASSPVRSYEQYF. In nucleotides, the CDR3 is TGTGCCAGCAGCCCAGTCCGGTCCTACGAGCAGTACTTC.

J is TRBJ2-2 and V is TRBV7-3; 8 bases are a match to TRBD1. Germline assignment: CDR1 SGHTA and CDR2 FQGTGA. The V segment lost 6 bases and the J segment 7 bases; nucleotides outside the gene matches: 4. The CDR3 runs 13 residues. The DNA for the CDR3 is TGTGCCAGCAGTTCCACAGGGGGCGGGGAGCTGTTTTTT. Protein: CASSSTGGGELFF.

About this clone itself: This CDR3 is also generated by other DNA sequences in the sample. V gene TRBV20-1 combines with J gene TRBJ1-1, with no clear D. Deletions cut 1 base from V and 2 bases from J, with 2 bases between. The CDR3 spans 11 residues. Germline V gives CDR1 DFQATT, CDR2 SNEGSKA (reference sequence). The CDR3 region is CSARGNTEAFF. Here the CDR3 DNA reads TGCAGTGCTAGAGGAAACACTGAAGCTTTCTTT.

V usage is TRBV19 and J usage is TRBJ2-7; no definite D call. Germline V CDR1 and CDR2: LNHDA, SQIVND (reference sequence). V gave up 5 bases and J gave up 2 bases, with 10 bases separating them. This CDR3 has 13 amino acids. DNA of the CDR3: TGTGCCAGTAGTCCTCGGGCGACCTACGAGCAGTACTTC. This encodes CASSPRATYEQYF.

Of note for this clone: This sample also contains other DNA sequences that code for the same CDR3. The V and J genes are TRBV28 and TRBJ1-2; 8 nucleotides agree with TRBD1. The germline V gene has CDR1 MDHEN and CDR2 SYDVKM. V gave up 4 bases and J gave up 8 bases; unmatched junction bases: 3. The CDR3 length is 12 residues. The CDR3 is CASSSGGRGYTF. The CDR3 DNA is TGTGCCAGCAGTTCAGGGGGCAGAGGCTACACCTTC.

The chain links TRBV5-1 to TRBJ2-7; 7 bases fit TRBD1. The CDR3 loop spans 12 amino acids. Trimming at V came to 3 bases and at J to 7 bases, leaving 4 bases not matched to a gene. Germline-derived CDR1 and CDR2 are SGHRS and YFSETQ. The CDR3 is CASSWDSTEQYF. The CDR3 bases are TGCGCCAGCAGCTGGGACAGCACGGAGCAGTACTTC. The full variable domain, its missing parts supplied by reference TRBV5-1 and TRBJ2-7, is KAGVTQTPRYLIKTRGQQVTLSCSPISGHRSVSWYQQTPGQGLQFLFEYFSETQRNKGNFPGRFSGRQFSNSRSEMNVSTLELGDSALYLCASSWDSTEQYFGPGTRLTVT.

About this clone itself: This specimen includes other DNA sequences encoding the same CDR3. The genes are TRBV9 and TRBJ1-4; possible D gene TRBD1, 5 bases. The CDR3 is 13 residues long. V was clipped by 4 bases and J by 5 bases, with 9 bases between them. Germline values: CDR1 SGDLS, CDR2 YYNGEE. CDR3 sequence reads: CASSRDGNEKLFF. The CDR3 nucleotides read TGTGCCAGCAGCAGGGACGGGAATGAAAAACTGTTTTTT.

The CDR3 protein is CASSSQGESETQYF. DNA of the CDR3: TGTGCCAGCAGTTCACAGGGAGAAAGTGAGACCCAGTACTTC. This sequence joins TRBV2 and TRBJ2-5; possibly TRBD1 for D (6 bases). The V gene's germline CDR1 is SNHLY and CDR2 FYNNEI. The V end lost 5 bases, the J end lost 5 bases, and 15 bases lay between the germline ends. This CDR3 is 14 amino acids long.

The chain carries TRBV5-4 and TRBJ1-2; D call uncertain. V dropped 2 bases and J dropped 0 bases, with 14 bases sitting between them. CDR3 length equals 16 residues. Per germline, CDR1 SGHNT and CDR2 YYREEE (reference sequence). The CDR3 sequence: CASSFPGESANYGYTF. In nucleotides, the CDR3 is TGTGCCAGCAGCTTTCCGGGAGAATCCGCTAACTATGGCTACACCTTC.

The chain couples TRBV27 to TRBJ2-4; D is perhaps TRBD1 (6 bases). This CDR3 contains 16 residues. CDR1 and CDR2 from the germline V gene are MNHEY and SMNVEV (reference sequence). The V gene lost 4 bases and the J gene lost 0 bases, with 13 bases spanning the gap. CDR3 bases: TGTGCCAGCAGTTCCTCAGGGGCTCTAGCCAAAAACATTCAGTACTTC. Translation: CASSSSGALAKNIQYF.

The count of this clone is one. The chain uses TRBV7-2 and TRBJ1-5; D remains ambiguous. Trimming removed 3 bases at V and 7 bases at J, with 10 bases between. CDR3 length equals 13 residues. Per germline, CDR1 SGHTA and CDR2 FQGNSA. CDR3 sequence (DNA): TGTGCCAGCAGCTTTGCCCCAACCCAGCCCCAGCATTTT. Amino acid sequence: CASSFAPTQPQHF.

The count of this clone is one. This sequence joins TRBV13 and TRBJ2-6; TRBD1 matches 12 bases. The CDR3 extends over 20 amino acids. V was clipped by 4 bases and J by 0 bases; unmatched bases: 10. Germline lookup yields CDR1 PRHDT and CDR2 FYEKMQ (reference sequence). This chain's CDR3 is CASSYGTGGYASSGANVLTF. CDR3 in DNA: TGTGCCAGCAGCTACGGGACAGGGGGCTATGCGAGCTCTGGGGCCAACGTCCTGACTTTC.

The chain couples TRBV18 to TRBJ2-1; TRBD2 might be the D (6 bases). The CDR3 extends over 16 amino acids. Trimming removed 6 bases at V and 4 bases at J, with 19 bases between. Per the germline V gene, CDR1 is KGHSH and CDR2 is LQKENI. Here the CDR3 reads CASSYFGGERYNEQFF. The DNA for the CDR3 is TGTGCCAGCTCCTATTTCGGAGGGGAAAGATACAATGAGCAGTTCTTC.

This clone was observed once. CDR3 in amino acids: CASSPREKDEQFF. CDR3 bases: TGTGCCAGCTCACCGCGGGAGAAGGATGAGCAGTTCTTC. This sequence joins TRBV18 and TRBJ2-1; 7 nucleotides line up with TRBD2. Germline V gene data show CDR1 as KGHSH and CDR2 as LQKENI. This CDR3 has 13 amino acids. V was clipped by 3 bases and J by 8 bases; unmatched bases: 4. The full variable domain, its missing parts supplied by reference TRBV18 and TRBJ2-1, is NAGVMQNPRHLVRRRGQEARLRCSPMKGHSHVYWYRQLPEEGLKFMVYLQKENIIDESGMPKERFSAEFPKEGPSILRIQQVVRGDSAAYFCASSPREKDEQFFGPGTRLTVL.

This chain joins TRBV7-9 and TRBJ2-3; maybe TRBD2 (5 bases). Germline V gene data show CDR1 as SEHNR and CDR2 as FQNEAQ (reference sequence). V was cut by 5 bases and J by 1 base, with 19 bases left in between. CDR3 length equals 17 residues. The CDR3 bases are TGTGCCAGCAGCGCCGGGGTGCTGGCCGCTGGCACAGATACGCAGTATTTT. Amino acid sequence: CASSAGVLAAGTDTQYF.

The chain couples TRBV5-6 to TRBJ1-3; perhaps TRBD1 as D (6 bases). The CDR3 is made up of 14 amino acids. Trimming stripped 5 bases from V and 9 bases from J, with 18 bases between. Germline CDR1 is SGHDT and CDR2 is YYEEEE. The CDR3 spells CASSTAGARSTIYF. The CDR3 nucleotides are TGTGCCAGCAGTACTGCAGGGGCCAGGAGCACCATATATTTT. Full variable domain (rest looked up from reference TRBV5-6 and TRBJ1-3): DAGVTQSPTHLIKTRGQQVTLRCSPKSGHDTVSWYQQALGQGPQFIFQYYEEEERQRGNFPDRFSGHQFPNYSSELNVNALLLGDSALYLCASSTAGARSTIYFGEGSWLTVV.

This chain joins TRBV6-5 and TRBJ1-1; D not certain. This CDR3 contains 14 residues. V lost 0 bases, J lost 0 bases, and 5 bases lay in between. Germline V CDR1 and CDR2: MNHEY, SVGAGI. The CDR3: CASSYSRMNTEAFF. The CDR3 DNA is TGTGCCAGCAGTTACTCGAGGATGAACACTGAAGCTTTCTTT.

The chain couples TRBV7-2 to TRBJ2-3; D perhaps matches TRBD2 (5 bases). V lost 7 bases to trimming and J lost 6 bases, with 17 bases between them. Germline CDR1 reads SGHTA; CDR2 reads FQGNSA. This CDR3 spans 14 amino acids. The CDR3 here is CASTPTRSSDTQYF. CDR3 nucleotides: TGTGCCAGCACCCCAACTAGATCTTCCGATACGCAGTATTTT. Variable domain in full (rest from reference TRBV7-2 and TRBJ2-3): GAGVSQSPSNKVTEKGKDVELRCDPISGHTALYWYRQSLGQGLEFLIYFQGNSAPDKSGLPSDRFSAERTGGSVSTLTIQRTQQEDSAVYLCASTPTRSSDTQYFGPGTRLTVL.

The chain employs TRBV28 and TRBJ2-1; 15 bases fit TRBD2. J lost 0 bases, V lost 4 bases, and 7 bases had no gene match. In germline, CDR1 is MDHEN, CDR2 SYDVKM. The CDR3 sequence is 19 residues long. CDR3 loop: CASSSHGLAGGGSYNEQFF. Here the CDR3 DNA reads TGTGCCAGCAGTTCGCATGGACTAGCGGGAGGGGGCTCCTACAATGAGCAGTTCTTC.

The chain carries TRBV28 and TRBJ2-1, with D unresolved. In germline, CDR1 is MDHEN, CDR2 SYDVKM. CDR3 length: 14 amino acids. Trimming removed 5 bases at V and 6 bases at J, with 14 bases between. CDR3: CASSTHRPVNEQFF. CDR3 in DNA: TGTGCCAGCAGTACACACAGACCAGTCAATGAGCAGTTCTTC.

J is TRBJ2-7 and V is TRBV11-3; a possible D gene is TRBD2 (7 bases). This CDR3 comprises 13 residues. Germline CDR1 reads SGHNT; CDR2 reads YENEEA. Trimming took off 6 bases at V and 3 bases at J, with 12 bases between the two ends. CDR3 sequence (DNA): TGTGCCAGCAGTTGGGGGGGCGACTACGAGCAGTACTTC. Its translation is CASSWGGDYEQYF. Full variable domain (remainder filled in from reference TRBV11-3 and TRBJ2-7): EAGVVQSPRYKIIEKKQPVAFWCNPISGHNTLYWYLQNLGQGPELLIRYENEEAVDDSQLPKDRFSAERLKGVDSTLKIQPAELGDSAVYLCASSWGGDYEQYFGPGTRLTVT.

The CDR3: CASSLGSISTDTQYF. The DNA for the CDR3 is TGTGCCAGCAGCTTAGGGTCCATCTCCACAGATACGCAGTATTTT. V is TRBV7-7 and J is TRBJ2-3; no reliable D call. CDR1 and CDR2 from the germline V gene are SSHAT and FNYEAQ (reference sequence). The CDR3 spans 15 residues. The V and J ends lost 1 base and 2 bases respectively, with 10 bases between them.

This rearrangement joins TRBV2 to TRBJ2-7, with a tentative D call TRBD1 (6 bases). V was cut by 7 bases and J by 3 bases, with 13 bases left in between. CDR1 and CDR2 (germline): SNHLY, FYNNEI. The CDR3 totals 13 residues. This CDR3 reads CASTDDRSYEQYF. CDR3 nucleotides: TGTGCCAGCACGGATGACAGGAGCTACGAGCAGTACTTC.

V gene TRBV6-1 combines with J gene TRBJ2-7, with a weak D call TRBD1 (6 bases). CDR3 size: 15 residues. The germline gives CDR1 MNHNS, CDR2 SASEGT. Trimming pared 2 bases from V and 3 bases from J, leaving 14 bases between. CDR3 loop: CASSEMGASRYEQYF. DNA of the CDR3: TGTGCCAGCAGTGAAATGGGGGCATCGCGCTACGAGCAGTACTTC.

V usage is TRBV11-2 and J usage is TRBJ2-3; tentative D call: TRBD2 (5 bases). The CDR3 contains 12 residues. V was trimmed by 6 bases and J by 10 bases, leaving 14 bases between them. The V gene's germline CDR1 is SGHAT and CDR2 FQNNGV. The CDR3 DNA reads as TGTGCCAGCAGTACGGACTTAAGGTCGCAGTATTTT. It is translated as CASSTDLRSQYF.

The V gene is TRBV4-1, the J gene TRBJ2-7, with a tentative D call TRBD1 (5 bases). This CDR3 comprises 15 residues. Trimming stripped 4 bases from V and 3 bases from J, with 16 bases between. In germline, CDR1 is MGHRA, CDR2 YSYEKL. The DNA for the CDR3 is TGCGCCAGCAGCCTCCACAGGTCCTCCTTCTACGAGCAGTACTTC. Its translation: CASSLHRSSFYEQYF.

The CDR3 region has the DNA TGTGCCAGCAGCCCGGACAGGGGAGGTTCGGCGCAGTATTTT. The encoded protein is CASSPDRGGSAQYF. This chain joins TRBV7-9 and TRBJ2-3; TRBD1 matches 9 bases. The ends lost 5 bases at V and 10 bases at J; junction bases unmatched: 10. The CDR3 consists of 14 residues. CDR1 is SEHNR and CDR2 is FQNEAQ in the germline V gene (reference sequence).